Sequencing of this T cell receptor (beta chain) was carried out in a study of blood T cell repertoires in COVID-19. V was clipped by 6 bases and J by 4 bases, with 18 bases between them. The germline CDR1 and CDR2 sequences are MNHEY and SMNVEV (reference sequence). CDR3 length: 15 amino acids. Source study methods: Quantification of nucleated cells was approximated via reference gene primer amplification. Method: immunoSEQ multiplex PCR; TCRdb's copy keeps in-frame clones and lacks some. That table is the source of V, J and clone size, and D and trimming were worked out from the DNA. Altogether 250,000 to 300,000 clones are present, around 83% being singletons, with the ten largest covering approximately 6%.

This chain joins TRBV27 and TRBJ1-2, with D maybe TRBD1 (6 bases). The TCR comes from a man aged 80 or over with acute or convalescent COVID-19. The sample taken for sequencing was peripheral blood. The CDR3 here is CASSRSTGFSYGYTF. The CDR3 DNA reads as TGTGCCAGCAGCCGGTCAACAGGGTTCTCCTATGGCTACACCTTC.